Listed here are 26 T cell receptor beta chains from one sample, sequenced in a study of human T cells and chemical hapten exposure. Sample time point: patch test 2, 6 weeks after DPC sensitization. Treatment given: therapeutic diphenylcyclopropenone sensitization with weekly scalp DPC. From the RACE reads, TCRdb called clonotypes with MiXCR, one entry per CDR3 protein. Altogether about 40,000 distinct CDR3 sequences are present, 3% to 4% being singletons, with the ten largest covering about 6.2%. Sequences were derived from whole blood, sampled in connection with sensitization to the hapten diphenylcyclopropenone (DPC). Receptor source: a man between 35 and 55 years old with alopecia areata. Some clones in this sample may be carry-over from other donors' samples.

This clonotype has ten or more counts. The gene calls are TRBV20-1 and TRBJ1-1; tentatively, D is TRBD1 (5 bases). Trimming cost V 2 bases and J 7 bases, with 11 bases left between them. The CDR3 has 12 residues. Germline V gene sequence: CDR1 DFQATT, CDR2 SNEGSKA (reference sequence). DNA for the CDR3: TGCAGTGCTAGAAGGCCTGGGGGTGAAGCTTTCTTT. Amino acid sequence: CSARRPGGEAFF.

This clonotype has a count of ten or more. The V call is TRBV2, the J call TRBJ1-5; TRBD1 aligns across 7 bases. CDR3 size: 14 residues. Per the germline V gene, CDR1 is SNHLY and CDR2 is FYNNEI. The V segment lost 8 bases and the J segment 0 bases; nucleotides outside the gene matches: 4. The CDR3 sequence: CASEGQSSNQPQHF. The DNA of the CDR3 is TGTGCCAGCGAGGGACAGTCTAGCAATCAGCCCCAGCATTTT.

The V call is TRBV28, the J call TRBJ1-1; D is uncertain. V was trimmed by 3 bases and J by 1 base, leaving 6 bases between them. Per the germline V gene, CDR1 is MDHEN and CDR2 is SYDVKM. CDR3 length: 13 amino acids. The CDR3 sequence: CASSFPRNTEAFF. The CDR3 DNA reads as TGTGCCAGCAGTTTTCCAAGGAACACTGAAGCTTTCTTT.

This chain uses TRBV7-3 with TRBJ2-3; TRBD2 aligns across 9 bases. V lost 3 bases to trimming and J lost 4 bases; unmatched junction nucleotides: 5. Looked up from germline, CDR1 is SGHTA and CDR2 is FQGTGA. This CDR3 has 15 residues. In nucleotides, the CDR3 is TGTGCCAGCAGCTTCATAGCGGGAGCGGCAGATACGCAGTATTTT. Amino acid sequence: CASSFIAGAADTQYF.

This clonotype was seen at least ten times. The genes are TRBV7-9 and TRBJ2-1; 8 bases line up with TRBD2. The CDR3 spans 15 residues. In germline, CDR1 is SEHNR, CDR2 FQNEAQ (reference sequence). V was pared by 5 bases and J by 4 bases, with 7 bases of the junction left unmatched. For the CDR3, the DNA is TGTGCCAGCAGCCCGCAGGCGGGAGGTTACAATGAGCAGTTCTTC. Translating it yields CASSPQAGGYNEQFF.

This clonotype was detected ten times or more. The chain links TRBV7-2 to TRBJ2-5, with 8 bases matching TRBD1. The CDR3 extends over 15 amino acids. V dropped 1 base and J dropped 4; count of bases not matched to a gene: 5. From germline, CDR1 is SGHTA and CDR2 FQGNSA. This chain's CDR3 is CASSLVDRGGETQYF. The DNA of the CDR3 is TGTGCCAGCAGCTTAGTAGACAGGGGCGGAGAGACCCAGTACTTC.

This clonotype was seen repeatedly, ten times or more. This chain connects TRBV5-1 to TRBJ2-7, with 8 positions matching TRBD1. Germline CDR1 is SGHRS and CDR2 is YFSETQ. The CDR3 consists of 16 residues. J gave up 2 bases and V 4 bases, and 11 bases lay outside the gene matches. CDR3 sequence (DNA): TGCGCCAGCAGCGGAGGACAGGGCAAGTCCCCCTACGAGCAGTACTTC. The encoded protein is CASSGGQGKSPYEQYF. The full variable domain, completed using reference TRBV5-1 and TRBJ2-7, is KAGVTQTPRYLIKTRGQQVTLSCSPISGHRSVSWYQQTPGQGLQFLFEYFSETQRNKGNFPGRFSGRQFSNSRSEMNVSTLELGDSALYLCASSGGQGKSPYEQYFGPGTRLTVT.

This clonotype came up many times. The rearrangement joins TRBV7-2 to TRBJ2-5; 11 bases are a match to TRBD2. Trimming took 5 bases from V and 6 from J; bases not matched to a gene: 14. Per germline, CDR1 SGHTA and CDR2 FQGNSA. CDR3 length equals 17 residues. The CDR3 reads CASSQTAASGRSKTQYF. The DNA for the CDR3 is TGTGCCAGCAGCCAAACCGCGGCTAGCGGGAGGTCGAAGACCCAGTACTTC.

This clonotype came up many times. The chain employs TRBV29-1 and TRBJ1-1; D may be TRBD1 (6 bases). Germline V CDR1 and CDR2: SQVTM, ANQGSEA. The V gene lost 5 bases and the J gene lost 0 bases, with 19 bases spanning the gap. The CDR3 totals 16 residues. CDR3 in amino acids: CSVSKASQGVNTEAFF. As DNA, the CDR3 is TGCAGCGTTTCAAAGGCCTCACAGGGAGTGAACACTGAAGCTTTCTTT.

This clonotype was recorded many times. This rearrangement joins TRBV6-6 to TRBJ2-7; D is unclear. This CDR3 has 15 amino acids. CDR1 and CDR2 from the germline V gene are MNHNY and SVGAGI (reference sequence). The V end lost 4 bases, the J end lost 3 bases, and 16 bases lay between the germline ends. This chain's CDR3 is CASSSPSLNHYEQYF. The CDR3 nucleotides read TGTGCCAGCAGTTCTCCGTCTCTGAACCACTACGAGCAGTACTTC.

This clonotype was seen repeatedly, ten times or more. The chain is built from TRBV27 and TRBJ2-2; no reliable D call. V lost 0 bases and J lost 1, with 15 bases in between. The CDR3 totals 18 residues. CDR1 and CDR2 (germline): MNHEY, SMNVEV (reference sequence). In DNA form, the CDR3 reads TGTGCCAGCAGTTTATCGATTCAGGTTGTGTTGAACACCGGGGAGCTGTTTTTT. Residues: CASSLSIQVVLNTGELFF.

The chain links TRBV30 to TRBJ1-3, with no clear D. The germline CDR1 and CDR2 sequences are GTSNPN and SVGIG (reference sequence). With 1 base removed from V and 2 bases from J, the gap between germline ends came to 6 bases. The CDR3 is made up of 13 amino acids. CDR3 sequence reads: CAWSGGTGNTIYF. CDR3 nucleotides: TGTGCCTGGAGTGGGGGAACTGGAAACACCATATATTTT.

In this sample, this clonotype turned up many times. The chain joins TRBV29-1 to TRBJ1-2; D unclear. CDR1 is SQVTM and CDR2 is ANQGSEA in the germline V gene. Trimming removed 6 bases at V and 1 base at J, with 18 bases between. The CDR3 is 15 residues long. The CDR3 reads CSVTALGISNYGYTF. The CDR3 coding sequence is TGCAGCGTCACAGCTTTAGGGATAAGTAACTATGGCTACACCTTC.

This clonotype was found many times. The chain employs TRBV6-5 and TRBJ1-1, with TRBD1 matching 10 bases. V shed 4 bases, J shed 3 bases, and the junction held 5 bases outside the gene matches. The germline V gene has CDR1 MNHEY and CDR2 SVGAGI. The CDR3 has 15 amino acids. CDR3: CASSLDRGQDTEAFF. DNA of the CDR3: TGTGCCAGCAGTTTAGACAGGGGGCAGGACACTGAAGCTTTCTTT.

Remarks on this clonotype: Germline and junction disagree at one end, which may indicate a read error. The chain couples TRBV11-2 to TRBJ2-3; 8 nucleotides agree with TRBD2. The germline gives CDR1 SGHAT, CDR2 FQNNGV. The length of the CDR3 is 16 residues. The CDR3 nucleotides read TGTGCCAGCAGCCAAGGGGGGACTAGTAAATCCGATAAGCAGTATTTT. Translating gives CASSQGGTSKSDKQYF. Full variable domain (outside the CDR3, taken from reference TRBV11-2 and TRBJ2-3): EAGVAQSPRYKIIEKRQSVAFWCNPISGHATLYWYQQILGQGPKLLIQFQNNGVVDDSQLPKDRFSAERLKGVDSTLKIQPAKLEDSAVYLCASSQGGTSKSDKQYFGPGTRLTVL.

This clonotype appeared many times. V usage is TRBV12-3 or TRBV12-4 and J usage is TRBJ1-2; D might be TRBD1 (6 bases). This CDR3 comprises 14 residues. V lost 5 bases and J 3 bases, leaving 13 bases between the germline ends. The CDR3 DNA sequence: TGTGCCAGCAGTCGACTAGGGGGGGACTATGGCTACACCTTC. Translation gives CASSRLGGDYGYTF.

This clonotype has a count of ten or more. This sequence joins TRBV9 and TRBJ2-1, with 8 bases matching TRBD1. With 2 bases clipped from V and 2 bases from J, the junction kept 0 bases outside the gene matches. This CDR3 contains 14 residues. Germline lookup yields CDR1 SGDLS and CDR2 YYNGEE. In DNA, the CDR3 is TGTGCCAGCAGCGTGGGACAGGCCTACAATGAGCAGTTCTTC. Translated: CASSVGQAYNEQFF.

This clonotype was observed many times. The rearrangement joins TRBV4-3 to TRBJ2-7, with a tentative D call TRBD2 (7 bases). Trimming shortened V by 0 bases and J by 4 bases, and 13 bases separated the two germline ends. Germline CDR1 LGHNA, CDR2 YSLEER. The length of the CDR3 is 15 residues. The DNA for the CDR3 is TGCGCCAGCAGCCAAGACGAGGGGGGGGAATACGAGCAGTACTTC. Protein: CASSQDEGGEYEQYF.

Ten or more counts support this clonotype. The V gene is TRBV28, the J gene TRBJ1-1; 9 bases align to TRBD1. There are 14 residues in the CDR3. V was pared by 6 bases and J by 11 bases, with 13 bases of the junction left unmatched. Per germline, CDR1 MDHEN and CDR2 SYDVKM. CDR3 sequence reads: CASRPAGTGYQAFF. CDR3 coding DNA: TGTGCCAGCAGGCCGGCCGGGACAGGGTACCAGGCTTTCTTT.

This clonotype was seen repeatedly, ten times or more. The chain links TRBV20-1 to TRBJ2-7; 9 positions match TRBD1. The CDR3 runs to 14 residues. The trim removed 4 bases at V and 0 bases at J, leaving 4 bases unmatched. The germline CDR1 and CDR2 sequences are DFQATT and SNEGSKA (reference sequence). CDR3 nucleotides: TGCAGTGCTATCACAGGGGGCCCCTCCTACGAGCAGTACTTC. Protein sequence: CSAITGGPSYEQYF.

Ten or more counts support this clonotype. The rearrangement joins TRBV4-2 to TRBJ1-2, with D perhaps matching TRBD1 (6 bases). Between the trimmed V and J ends, which lost 1 base and 8 bases, there was a span of 11 bases. Germline V gene sequence: CDR1 LGHNA, CDR2 YNFKEQ. The CDR3 has 13 amino acids. In nucleotides, the CDR3 is TGTGCCAGCAGCCAAGGCTCAGGGGAAGGCTACACCTTC. Its protein product is CASSQGSGEGYTF.

This clonotype was recorded many times. The CDR3 bases are TGCAGTGCTGACCTGACAGGGCAAGGGCAGCCCCAGCATTTT. Amino acid sequence: CSADLTGQGQPQHF. The rearrangement uses TRBV20-1 and TRBJ1-5; 7 nucleotides align to TRBD1. Per germline, CDR1 DFQATT and CDR2 SNEGSKA (reference sequence). This CDR3 spans 14 amino acids. Trimming cost V 5 bases and J 7 bases; bases outside gene matches: 11.

This clonotype has at least ten counts. The V call is TRBV30, the J call TRBJ2-3; 8 nucleotides agree with TRBD2. Germline CDR1 is GTSNPN and CDR2 is SVGIG (reference sequence). The CDR3 totals 15 residues. The ends lost 2 bases at V and 4 bases at J; junction bases unmatched: 8. The CDR3 protein is CAWSPGGGASDTQYF. CDR3 in DNA: TGTGCCTGGAGTCCCGGGGGGGGAGCGTCAGATACGCAGTATTTT. Using reference TRBV30 and TRBJ2-3 for the parts outside the CDR3, the full variable domain is SQTIHQWPATLVQPVGSPLSLECTVEGTSNPNLYWYRQAAGRGLQLLFYSVGIGQISSEVPQNLSASRPQDRQFILSSKKLLLSDSGFYLCAWSPGGGASDTQYFGPGTRLTVL.

This clonotype was counted many times. The chain combines TRBV7-2 with TRBJ2-3; TRBD2 matches at 10 bases. V shed 5 bases, J shed 1 base, and the junction held 6 bases outside the gene matches. The germline V gene encodes CDR1 SGHTA and CDR2 FQGNSA. This CDR3 has 16 residues. CDR3 DNA: TGTGCCAGCAGCCCCCCCGGGACTAGCGGCACAGATACGCAGTATTTT. This gives the protein CASSPPGTSGTDTQYF.

Ten or more counts support this clonotype. The J gene is TRBJ2-2, the V gene TRBV7-2; D possibly corresponds to TRBD2 (6 bases). Looked up from germline, CDR1 is SGHTA and CDR2 is FQGNSA. The CDR3 spans 14 residues. Between the trimmed V and J ends, which lost 4 bases and 1 base, there was a span of 7 bases. For the CDR3, the DNA is TGTGCCAGCAGCTCGGGGGTGAACACCGGGGAGCTGTTTTTT. It codes for CASSSGVNTGELFF.

This clonotype came up a few times. This chain connects TRBV28 to TRBJ2-1, with D possibly being TRBD2 (5 bases). The CDR3 totals 11 residues. V was shortened by 7 bases and J by 8 bases, with 9 bases between the two germline ends. Per germline, CDR1 MDHEN and CDR2 SYDVKM. DNA for the CDR3: TGTGCCAGCACCCTCGGGGATGAGCAGTTCTTC. It translates to CASTLGDEQFF.